Listed below are T cell receptor beta chains from one sample, sequenced in a study of shared clonotypes between healthy human individuals. Here immunoSEQ multiplex PCR was the method, and the copy in TCRdb shows in-frame clones only, minus some. The table has roughly 2.1 million clones, 93% seen once. Input material: naive CD8+ T cells from PBMCs. The receptor set was obtained from a man between 18 and 29 years old in good health. Some clones in this sample may be carry-over from other donors' samples. CDR3s include the opening cysteine and the closing phenylalanine or tryptophan. The D gene is left open where the match is weak. Clone size appears in some rows only: once, few, many, or a class for an expanded clone.

>TRBJ1-5|TRBV28|NA|NA
CASSLRPDGQPQHF
TGTGCCAGCAGTTTACGGCCGGACGGTCAGCCCCAGCATTTT
>TRBJ1-1|TRBV6-1|NA|once
CASSVLRGVDTEAFF
TGTGCCAGCAGTGTACTACGGGGGGTCGACACTGAAGCTTTCTTT
>TRBJ2-1|TRBV6-1|TRBD2|NA
CASKASGSYNEQFF
TGTGCCAGCAAGGCTAGCGGCTCCTACAATGAGCAGTTCTTC
>TRBJ1-2|TRBV28|NA|NA
CASSSRGRVAQLFQDSGYTF
TGTGCCAGCAGTTCAAGGGGACGTGTGGCCCAATTGTTCCAGGATAGTGGCTACACCTTC
>TRBJ1-1|TRBV28|NA|NA
CASSPRAGANTEAFF
TGTGCCAGCAGTCCCCGAGCAGGGGCGAACACTGAAGCTTTCTTT
>TRBJ2-1|TRBV10-2|NA|NA
CASSDSLSYNEQFF
TGCGCCAGCAGTGACAGCCTCTCCTACAATGAGCAGTTCTTC
>TRBJ2-7|TRBV5-4|NA|NA
CASSLGVVSYEQYF
TGTGCCAGCAGCTTAGGCGTTGTCTCCTACGAGCAGTACTTC
>TRBJ2-7|TRBV27|TRBD2|NA
CASSFLAGGPGQYF
TGTGCCAGCAGTTTCTTAGCGGGAGGGCCGGGGCAGTACTTC
>TRBJ2-1|TRBV9|NA|NA
CASSVVVGEGDEQFF
TGTGCCAGCAGCGTAGTGGTGGGCGAGGGCGATGAGCAGTTCTTC
>TRBJ2-1|TRBV4-1|TRBD2|NA
CASSHLTSGAYNEQFF
TGCGCCAGCAGCCACCTGACTAGCGGGGCCTACAATGAGCAGTTCTTC
>TRBJ1-1|TRBV10-3|NA|NA
CAISESYRRGGLNTEAFF
TGTGCCATCAGTGAGTCGTATAGAAGGGGCGGACTGAACACTGAAGCTTTCTTT
>TRBJ2-5|TRBV4-3|NA|NA
CASSQDGGSQETQYF
TGCGCCAGCAGCCAAGATGGGGGGAGCCAAGAGACCCAGTACTTC
>TRBJ1-1|TRBV2|NA|NA
CASSDRPGLTAEAFF
TGTGCCAGCAGTGATAGGCCAGGCCTTACGGCTGAAGCTTTCTTT
>TRBJ2-1|TRBV7-8|TRBD1|once
CASSLIQGVHNEQFF
TGTGCCAGCAGCCTCATCCAGGGGGTCCACAATGAGCAGTTCTTC
>TRBJ2-1|TRBV9|TRBD1|NA
CASSMEGGHNNEQFF
TGTGCCAGCAGCATGGAAGGGGGCCATAACAATGAGCAGTTCTTC
>TRBJ1-1|TRBV4-3|NA|NA
CASSQDRGLNTEAFF
TGCGCCAGCAGCCAAGATCGAGGGTTGAACACTGAAGCTTTCTTT
>TRBJ2-1|TRBV9|NA|NA
CASSAQTVGRYNEQFF
TGTGCCAGCAGCGCCCAAACGGTGGGGAGATACAATGAGCAGTTCTTC
>TRBJ1-1|TRBV5-1|NA|NA
CASSLGPPGARLNTEAFF
TGCGCCAGCAGCTTAGGACCCCCGGGGGCACGCCTAAACACTGAAGCTTTCTTT
>TRBJ2-5|TRBV7-8|NA|NA
CASTLGSRGETQYF
TGTGCCAGCACCCTAGGGAGTAGAGGCGAGACCCAGTACTTC
>TRBJ2-3|TRBV9|NA|once
CASSAGRGGRATDTQYF
TGTGCCAGCAGCGCCGGGCGGGGCGGCCGGGCCACAGATACGCAGTATTTT
>TRBJ2-7|TRBV18|TRBD1|NA
CASSHGGQGASYEQYF
TGTGCCAGCTCACACGGCGGGCAGGGGGCGTCCTACGAGCAGTACTTC
>TRBJ2-7|TRBV15|NA|NA
CATSPTRTAGGQYF
TGTGCCACCAGCCCCACGCGGACAGCCGGGGGGCAGTACTTC
>TRBJ2-1|TRBV2|NA|NA
CASTDGPTPSYNEQFF
TGTGCCAGCACCGACGGTCCGACCCCTTCCTACAATGAGCAGTTCTTC
>TRBJ2-1|TRBV4-1|NA|NA
CASSPLHFVRLEVDEQFF
TGCGCCAGCTCGCCGCTTCATTTCGTGAGACTAGAGGTAGATGAGCAGTTCTTC
>TRBJ1-6|TRBV28|NA|NA
CASSLIRGPGQVGSPLHF
TGTGCCAGCAGTTTAATAAGGGGCCCGGGACAAGTCGGCTCACCCCTCCACTTT
>TRBJ2-3|TRBV6-6|TRBD1|NA
CASSYWDRSTDTQYF
TGTGCCAGCAGTTATTGGGACAGAAGCACAGATACGCAGTATTTT